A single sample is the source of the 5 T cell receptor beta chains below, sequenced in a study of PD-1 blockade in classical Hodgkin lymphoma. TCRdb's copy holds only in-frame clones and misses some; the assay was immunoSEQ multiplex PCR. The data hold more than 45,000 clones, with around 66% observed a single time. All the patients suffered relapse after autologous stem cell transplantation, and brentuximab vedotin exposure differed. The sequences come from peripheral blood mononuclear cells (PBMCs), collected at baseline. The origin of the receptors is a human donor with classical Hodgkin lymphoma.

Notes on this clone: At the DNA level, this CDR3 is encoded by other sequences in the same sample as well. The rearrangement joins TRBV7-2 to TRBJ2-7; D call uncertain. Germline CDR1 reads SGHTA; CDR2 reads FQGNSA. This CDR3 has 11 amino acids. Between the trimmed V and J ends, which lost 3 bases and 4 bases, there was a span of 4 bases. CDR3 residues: CASSLRYEQYF. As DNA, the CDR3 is TGTGCCAGCAGCTTGAGGTACGAGCAGTACTTC.

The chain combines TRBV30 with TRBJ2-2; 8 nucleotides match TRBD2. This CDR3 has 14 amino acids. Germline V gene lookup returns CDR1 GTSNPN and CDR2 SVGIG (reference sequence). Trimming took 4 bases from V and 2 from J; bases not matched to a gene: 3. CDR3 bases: TGTGCCTGGACTCTAGCGGGCAACACCGGGGAGCTGTTTTTT. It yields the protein CAWTLAGNTGELFF.

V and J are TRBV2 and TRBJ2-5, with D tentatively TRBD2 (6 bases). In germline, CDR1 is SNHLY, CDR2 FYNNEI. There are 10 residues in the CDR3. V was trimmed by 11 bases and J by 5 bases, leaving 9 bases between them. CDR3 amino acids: CACGRETQYF. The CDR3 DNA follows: TGTGCCTGTGGGAGGGAGACCCAGTACTTC.

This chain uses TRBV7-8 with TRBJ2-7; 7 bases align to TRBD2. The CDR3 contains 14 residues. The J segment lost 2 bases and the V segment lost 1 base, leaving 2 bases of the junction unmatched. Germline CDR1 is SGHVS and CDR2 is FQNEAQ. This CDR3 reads CASSLGAGAYEQYF. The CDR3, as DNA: TGTGCCAGCAGCTTAGGGGCGGGGGCCTACGAGCAGTACTTC.

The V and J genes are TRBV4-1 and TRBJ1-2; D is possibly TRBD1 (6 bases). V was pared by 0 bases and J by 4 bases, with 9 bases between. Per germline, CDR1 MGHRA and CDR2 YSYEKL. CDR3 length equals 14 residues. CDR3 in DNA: TGCGCCAGCAGCCAAGAGGGGGCCATCTATGGCTACACCTTC. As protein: CASSQEGAIYGYTF.